These 10 T cell receptor beta chains share one sample of origin, sequenced in a study of somatic mutations in cytotoxic T cells in rheumatoid arthritis. Sequencing used immunoSEQ multiplex PCR; TCRdb keeps in-frame clones, though not all of them. The sample includes about 7,100 clones, about 85% of them seen just once. The sample was CD8+ T cells sorted from blood. These receptors were taken from a man aged 35 to 55 with rheumatoid arthritis.

CDR3 bases: TGTGCCAGCAGCCCAGGGGCTAGCGGGGGGGCCGGCCGCGGGACCCAGTACTTC. Amino acid sequence: CASSPGASGGAGRGTQYF. V gene TRBV7-9 combines with J gene TRBJ2-5, with 12 bases lining up with TRBD2. Losses at the gene ends were 5 bases for V and 7 bases for J; bases not matched to a gene: 17. The CDR3 covers 18 residues. Germline CDR1 and CDR2: SEHNR and FQNEAQ (reference sequence).

This chain joins TRBV5-1 and TRBJ1-1; D may be TRBD1 (5 bases). The germline V gene has CDR1 SGHRS and CDR2 YFSETQ. This CDR3 spans 14 amino acids. Trimming shortened V by 4 bases and J by 5 bases, and 15 bases separated the two germline ends. CDR3 sequence (DNA): TGCGCCAGCAGCCCAGTTCGGGGGTATACTGAAGCTTTCTTT. It is translated as CASSPVRGYTEAFF. The full variable domain, in which reference TRBV5-1 and TRBJ1-1 provide the parts outside the CDR3, is KAGVTQTPRYLIKTRGQQVTLSCSPISGHRSVSWYQQTPGQGLQFLFEYFSETQRNKGNFPGRFSGRQFSNSRSEMNVSTLELGDSALYLCASSPVRGYTEAFFGQGTRLTVV.

The rearrangement joins TRBV27 to TRBJ2-1; no definite D call. The CDR3 is made up of 15 amino acids. V dropped 8 bases and J dropped 0 bases, with 14 bases sitting between them. CDR1 MNHEY and CDR2 SMNVEV come from the germline V gene (reference sequence). CDR3 residues: CASSLYVSSYNEQFF. Here the CDR3 DNA reads TGTGCCAGCTCCCTTTATGTGAGCTCCTACAATGAGCAGTTCTTC.

J is TRBJ2-2 and V is TRBV6-5; 8 bases are shared with TRBD2. This CDR3 has 13 residues. With 11 bases clipped from V and 3 bases from J, the junction kept 5 bases outside the gene matches. Germline lookup yields CDR1 MNHEY and CDR2 SVGAGI. Written as DNA, the CDR3 is TGTGCCGCCGGGACTAGTTACACCGGGGAGCTGTTTTTT. It translates to CAAGTSYTGELFF.

This chain links TRBV27 with TRBJ1-2; weak D call: TRBD1 (5 bases). V was shortened by 0 bases and J by 4 bases, with 12 bases between the two germline ends. The length of the CDR3 is 15 residues. Germline V lookup: CDR1 MNHEY, CDR2 SMNVEV (reference sequence). The DNA of the CDR3 is TGTGCCAGCAGTTTATCTCCAGGGTTAGTCTATGGCTACACCTTC. Residues: CASSLSPGLVYGYTF.

The chain carries TRBV13 and TRBJ2-5; D perhaps matches TRBD2 (6 bases). Trimming pared 0 bases from V and 6 bases from J, leaving 14 bases between. This CDR3 has 15 amino acids. Germline CDR1 is PRHDT and CDR2 is FYEKMQ (reference sequence). CDR3 DNA: TGTGCCAGCAGCTTAGGCCCGCGGGGCGCAAAGACCCAGTACTTC. Its protein product is CASSLGPRGAKTQYF.

The V and J genes are TRBV6-5 and TRBJ2-7; 8 bases fit TRBD1. CDR3 length equals 15 residues. J was trimmed by 2 bases and V by 2 bases; bases with no gene match: 5. Germline CDR1 reads MNHEY; CDR2 reads SVGAGI. Written as DNA, the CDR3 is TGTGCCAGCAGTTACCGGCCAGGGGGCACCTACGAGCAGTACTTC. This encodes CASSYRPGGTYEQYF.

The chain couples TRBV2 to TRBJ1-5; D gene uncertain. This CDR3 region has 14 residues. From germline, CDR1 is SNHLY and CDR2 FYNNEI. V shed 0 bases and J shed 8 bases, with 11 bases lying between them. CDR3 bases: TGTGCCAGCAGTGAAGCATTAGGGAGGGAGCCCCAGCATTTT. Its translation is CASSEALGREPQHF.

The J gene is TRBJ1-4, the V gene TRBV28; 9 bases fit TRBD1. CDR3 length equals 17 residues. J was trimmed by 0 bases and V by 6 bases; bases with no gene match: 8. CDR1 is MDHEN and CDR2 is SYDVKM in the germline V gene. The CDR3 DNA reads TGTGCCAGCAGGGGGACAGGGACGATCTCAACTAATGAAAAACTGTTTTTT. This gives the protein CASRGTGTISTNEKLFF.

The genes are TRBV5-5 and TRBJ2-4; D is unresolved. The germline V gene encodes CDR1 SGHKS and CDR2 YYEKEE (reference sequence). This CDR3 comprises 14 residues. Trimming stripped 0 bases from V and 4 bases from J, with 8 bases between. The DNA of the CDR3 is TGTGCCAGCAGCTTGGGCGAGGCTAAAAACATTCAGTACTTC. The encoded protein is CASSLGEAKNIQYF.